The next 19 T cell receptor beta chains were all read from a single sample in a study of T cell repertoires in cytomegalovirus infection (dated by TCRdb to between 2019 and 2020). The run used an Illumina HiSeq 1500. TCRdb ran its own pipeline on the public reads, namely fastp trimming at Q25 and MiXCR clone calling, and kept in-frame beta chains. Rows are combined by CDR3 protein, so each entry shows the most common genes and DNA. The sample data list roughly 630,000 distinct CDR3 sequences, and 24% of these were observed just once. The top ten clonotypes cover 7.5% to 9% of the sample. The sequencing sample was made of CD8+ T cells from PBMCs. These receptors were obtained from a human donor in good health (CMV status not recorded). Some clones in this sample may be carry-over from other donors' samples.

The J gene is TRBJ2-2, the V gene TRBV28; D unclear. Trimming removed 7 bases from V and 0 bases from J, with 9 bases in between. The V gene's germline CDR1 is MDHEN and CDR2 SYDVKM. The CDR3 is 14 residues long. The DNA of the CDR3 is TGTGCCAGCATTGGCAGCTCGAACACCGGGGAGCTGTTTTTT. It encodes CASIGSSNTGELFF.

There are many counts of this clonotype. V gene TRBV7-9 combines with J gene TRBJ2-7; perhaps TRBD2 as D (7 bases). The V end lost 3 bases, the J end lost 4 bases, and 16 bases lay between the germline ends. Germline V gene sequence: CDR1 SEHNR, CDR2 FQNEAQ (reference sequence). CDR3 length equals 15 residues. The DNA for the CDR3 is TGTGCCAGCAGCTTGATCCGGGGGGCGAGTTACGAGCAGTACTTC. It codes for CASSLIRGASYEQYF.

V usage is TRBV28 and J usage is TRBJ1-4, with D unclear. Germline V gene data show CDR1 as MDHEN and CDR2 as SYDVKM. Deletions cut 0 bases from V and 7 bases from J, with 3 bases between. The CDR3 extends over 12 amino acids. CDR3 protein: CASSLWTEKLFF. The CDR3 nucleotides read TGTGCCAGCAGTTTATGGACTGAAAAACTGTTTTTT.

The DNA of the CDR3 is TGTGCCACCGGGACAGCCCCCTACAATGAGCAGTTCTTC. It specifies CATGTAPYNEQFF. The chain combines TRBV6-2 or TRBV6-3 with TRBJ2-1, with 7 bases identical to TRBD1. Germline V gene sequence: CDR1 MNHEY, CDR2 SVGEGT. J gave up 2 bases and V 10 bases, and 5 bases lay outside the gene matches. The CDR3 has 13 amino acids.

This clonotype was picked up many times. The genes are TRBV2 and TRBJ1-1; TRBD1 aligns across 7 bases. The V gene's germline CDR1 is SNHLY and CDR2 FYNNEI. After removal of 6 bases from V and 0 bases from J, the junction contained 4 bases not matched to a gene. The CDR3 runs to 14 residues. The CDR3 DNA is TGTGCCAGCAGCACGGGACAGTTGAACACTGAAGCTTTCTTT. It specifies CASSTGQLNTEAFF.

Only a few counts were recorded for this clonotype. This chain uses TRBV9 with TRBJ1-1; 10 bases match TRBD1. V lost 2 bases and J lost 2; bases outside the gene matches: 6. This CDR3 contains 16 residues. The germline CDR1 and CDR2 sequences are SGDLS and YYNGEE. The CDR3 protein is CASSVGTGAANTEAFF. The CDR3 bases are TGTGCCAGCAGCGTTGGGACAGGGGCCGCCAACACTGAAGCTTTCTTT.

The rearrangement joins TRBV10-3 to TRBJ1-1, with D uncertain. V gave up 3 bases and J gave up 3 bases, with 20 bases separating them. The CDR3 is 17 residues long. CDR1 ENHRY and CDR2 SYGVKD come from the germline V gene. The CDR3 coding sequence is TGTGCCATCAGTGAAGGTGAGGGCTTGGGTGTTGACACTGAAGCTTTCTTT. It codes for CAISEGEGLGVDTEAFF.

The sample holds many counts of this clonotype. V is TRBV28 and J is TRBJ1-5, with 7 positions matching TRBD1. V dropped 4 bases and J dropped 7; count of bases not matched to a gene: 4. Germline V gene sequence: CDR1 MDHEN, CDR2 SYDVKM. The CDR3 is 13 amino acids. The CDR3 sequence is CASSWTGGQPQHF. CDR3 bases: TGTGCCAGCAGTTGGACAGGAGGACAGCCCCAGCATTTT.

In the case of this clonotype: At one end the junction does not follow the germline gene, possibly because of a read error. In DNA, the CDR3 is TGTGCCAGTTCCTTGGGACAGGGCCATCCACTGTATAGCAATCAGCCCCAGCAGTTT. It codes for CASSLGQGHPLYSNQPQQF. V and J are TRBV19 and TRBJ1-5, with TRBD1 identical over 9 bases. The CDR3 runs to 19 residues. Germline assignment: CDR1 LNHDA and CDR2 SQIVND (reference sequence).

In this sample, this clonotype turned up a few times. This rearrangement joins TRBV10-3 to TRBJ2-7, with D possibly being TRBD1 (6 bases). In germline, CDR1 is ENHRY, CDR2 SYGVKD. Trimming took 6 bases from V and 4 from J, leaving 22 bases between them. This CDR3 has 16 amino acids. In nucleotides, the CDR3 is TGTGCCATCAGGCCTAACACCGTGGCAGGGGTATACGAGCAGTACTTC. As protein: CAIRPNTVAGVYEQYF.

The chain combines TRBV7-2 with TRBJ1-2, with no clear D. CDR3 length: 15 residues. Between the trimmed V and J ends, which lost 1 base and 1 base, there was a span of 10 bases. Germline loops: CDR1 SGHTA, CDR2 FQGNSA. The CDR3 here is CASSLGDSVNYGYTF. The CDR3 bases are TGTGCCAGCAGCTTAGGAGACTCCGTTAACTATGGCTACACCTTC.

In this sample, this clonotype turned up many times. The chain carries TRBV7-8 and TRBJ2-1; 9 nucleotides align to TRBD2. Germline values: CDR1 SGHVS, CDR2 FQNEAQ. The CDR3 contains 16 residues. Losses at the gene ends were 5 bases for V and 5 bases for J; bases not matched to a gene: 10. The CDR3 sequence is CASSLNLAGKNNEQFF. The CDR3 nucleotides are TGTGCCAGCAGCCTTAATCTAGCGGGGAAAAACAATGAGCAGTTCTTC. Together with reference TRBV7-8 and TRBJ2-1, the CDR3 gives the full variable domain: GAGVSQSPRYKVAKRGQDVALRCDPISGHVSLFWYQQALGQGPEFLTYFQNEAQLDKSGLPSDRFFAERPEGSVSTLKIQRTQQEDSAVYLCASSLNLAGKNNEQFFGPGTRLTVL.

This clonotype occurred many times. This chain uses TRBV7-6 with TRBJ2-1; D is possibly TRBD1 (6 bases). CDR1 and CDR2 from the germline V gene are SGHVS and FNYEAQ. The CDR3 contains 17 residues. The V end was cut by 0 bases, the J end by 2 bases, with 14 bases between. CDR3 in amino acids: CASSLARNRDTYNEQFF. CDR3 bases: TGTGCCAGCAGCTTAGCGCGGAACAGGGACACCTACAATGAGCAGTTCTTC.

As concerns this clonotype: Its ends do not fully match the called genes, so a read error is possible. The chain carries TRBV7-2 and TRBJ1-2, with D perhaps matching TRBD1 (6 bases). CDR1 and CDR2 from the germline V gene are SGHTA and FQGNSA. The CDR3 loop spans 12 amino acids. The CDR3, as DNA: TGTGCCAGCAGCACAGGGACCTATGGCCACACCTTC. Translation gives CASSTGTYGHTF.

The sample holds a few counts of this clonotype. The genes are TRBV20-1 and TRBJ2-3, with D unresolved. The CDR3 is 15 amino acids. The ends were cut back, 3 bases at V and 2 bases at J, with 15 bases in the middle. Germline V CDR1 and CDR2: DFQATT, SNEGSKA (reference sequence). CDR3 DNA sequence: TGCAGTGCTAGTGACCGACCGTTAGCCACAGATACGCAGTATTTT. Translating gives CSASDRPLATDTQYF.

This clonotype was detected ten times or more. The chain employs TRBV28 and TRBJ2-1, with 14 bases fitting TRBD2. The CDR3 runs to 17 residues. Germline assignment: CDR1 MDHEN and CDR2 SYDVKM. V lost 6 bases and J lost 1; bases outside the gene matches: 5. CDR3 region: CASSTRLAGGSYNEQFF. CDR3 sequence (DNA): TGTGCCAGCAGCACCCGACTAGCGGGGGGGTCCTACAATGAGCAGTTCTTC.

The J gene is TRBJ1-6, the V gene TRBV6-1; TRBD1 agrees at 8 bases. CDR3 length equals 17 residues. The germline gives CDR1 MNHNS, CDR2 SASEGT. The trim removed 5 bases at V and 9 bases at J, leaving 15 bases unmatched. As DNA, the CDR3 is TGTGCCAGCAGTTTCTTAGGACAGGGAAGTCCGATTTCACCCCTCCACTTT. As protein: CASSFLGQGSPISPLHF.

The chain links TRBV28 to TRBJ2-7, with D perhaps matching TRBD2 (5 bases). From germline, CDR1 is MDHEN and CDR2 SYDVKM. The CDR3 totals 14 residues. The V end was cut by 5 bases, the J end by 9 bases, with 20 bases between. The DNA of the CDR3 is TGTGCCAGCAGTCACCACGGGGAAGCTACGAGGCAGTACGTC. Encoded protein: CASSHHGEATRQYV.

The gene calls are TRBV13 and TRBJ2-1; TRBD2 matches at 7 bases. Unmatched junction bases numbered 5, after V lost 0 bases and J lost 0 bases. This CDR3 spans 17 amino acids. Germline loops: CDR1 PRHDT, CDR2 FYEKMQ (reference sequence). The CDR3 reads CASSLGWGGSSYNEQFF. The CDR3 DNA reads TGTGCCAGCAGCTTAGGGTGGGGGGGGAGCTCCTACAATGAGCAGTTCTTC.